What follows describes a single T cell receptor beta chain. Its antigen is unknown. This sample also contains other DNA sequences that code for the same CDR3. The data were produced by immunoSEQ multiplex PCR, yet TCRdb's version contains in-frame clones alone and is incomplete. The sample yields about 2.1 million clones, 90% to 95% seen once. The source of the sample is a study of shared clonotypes between healthy human individuals. As defined, naive CD8 cells were CD45RO-negative and positively selected for CCR7, with terminally differentiated effector memory CD45RA+ cells excluded. Notes on the study in general: Limited genetic and exposure-history diversity came from having few donors.

Sequencing was carried out using naive CD8+ T cells from PBMCs. The source is a man between 18 and 35 years old in good health. Some clones in this sample may be carry-over from other donors' samples.

The CDR3 sequence: CASSPSYNEQFF. In DNA form, the CDR3 reads TGTGCCAGCAGTCCTTCCTACAATGAGCAGTTCTTC. The V call is TRBV28, the J call TRBJ2-1, with D unclear. Trimming took off 5 bases at V and 1 base at J, with 3 bases between the two ends. The CDR3 has 12 residues. Germline V gene data show CDR1 as MDHEN and CDR2 as SYDVKM.